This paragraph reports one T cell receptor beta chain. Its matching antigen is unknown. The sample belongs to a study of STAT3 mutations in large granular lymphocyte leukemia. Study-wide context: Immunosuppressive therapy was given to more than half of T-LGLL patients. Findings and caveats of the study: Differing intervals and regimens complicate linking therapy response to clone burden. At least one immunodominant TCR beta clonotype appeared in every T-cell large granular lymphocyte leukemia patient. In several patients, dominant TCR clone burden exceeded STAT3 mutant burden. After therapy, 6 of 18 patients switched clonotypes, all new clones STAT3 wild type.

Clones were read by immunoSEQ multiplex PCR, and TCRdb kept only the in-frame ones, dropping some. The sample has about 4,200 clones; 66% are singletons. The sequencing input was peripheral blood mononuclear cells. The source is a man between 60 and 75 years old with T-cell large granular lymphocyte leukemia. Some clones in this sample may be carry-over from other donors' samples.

The CDR3 region is CATSSGWEEGRGNQPQHF. The DNA for the CDR3 is TGTGCCACCAGCAGTGGATGGGAGGAGGGAAGGGGCAATCAGCCCCAGCATTTT. The chain joins TRBV15 to TRBJ1-5; the D is unclear. CDR3 length equals 18 residues. V lost 3 bases and J lost 2, with 20 bases in between. Germline values: CDR1 LNHNV, CDR2 YYDKDF (reference sequence).